This T cell receptor (beta chain) was sequenced during a study of response to subunit inactivated influenza vaccine. This clonotype has just a few counts. Its antigen is as yet unknown. TCRdb itself ran the RT-PCR reads through MiXCR, one entry per CDR3 protein. The sample holds hundreds of thousands of distinct CDR3 sequences, 14% seen once. Notes on the study in general: The authors proposed limited new T cell recruitment per seasonal influenza vaccination.

V trimming: 7 bases; J trimming: 6 bases; junction bases outside the gene matches: 4. The CDR3 is made up of 13 amino acids. In germline, CDR1 is SNHLY, CDR2 FYNNEI. The sequence was collected from a man aged 50-60 years who received an inactivated influenza vaccine. Sequenced here: PBMCs from blood, sampled roughly 2 weeks before vaccination. V gene TRBV2 combines with J gene TRBJ2-7, with 12 bases matching TRBD1. CDR3 sequence: CASKGQGASEQYF. The CDR3 DNA is TGTGCCAGCAAGGGACAGGGGGCATCCGAGCAGTACTTC.